The 21 T cell receptor beta chains listed next were all sequenced from one sample in a study of blood T cell repertoires in COVID-19 (TCRdb year 2020). The library was generated by the immunoSEQ multiplex PCR assay. TCRdb holds this immuneACCESS table with in-frame rearrangements only. Some clones are missing; in checked studies, unresolved V genes explain under half, and the rest has no known cause. The sample includes over 80,000 clones, with around 87% observed a single time. Roughly 21% of the sample comes from the top ten. What was sequenced was peripheral blood. Source of these receptors: a human donor in a cohort sampled during active COVID-19.

This chain connects TRBV6-2 or TRBV6-3 to TRBJ2-7; 14 bases match TRBD2. Germline assignment: CDR1 MNHEY and CDR2 SVGEGT. Unmatched junction bases numbered 16, after V lost 5 bases and J lost 7 bases. CDR3 length equals 18 residues. The CDR3, as DNA: TGTGCCAGCAGTCATTCGGGACTAGCGGGAGCCCCTCTCGGGGAGCAGTACTTC. Translation gives CASSHSGLAGAPLGEQYF.

The V call is TRBV5-1, the J call TRBJ2-7; 10 nucleotides align to TRBD2. Per germline, CDR1 SGHRS and CDR2 YFSETQ. The CDR3 is made up of 16 amino acids. Losses at the gene ends were 2 bases for V and 0 bases for J; bases not matched to a gene: 5. The CDR3 nucleotides read TGCGCCAGCAGCTTAGCCGGGACTAGCGTCTCCTACGAGCAGTACTTC. Amino acids: CASSLAGTSVSYEQYF. Using reference TRBV5-1 and TRBJ2-7 for the parts outside the CDR3, the full variable domain is KAGVTQTPRYLIKTRGQQVTLSCSPISGHRSVSWYQQTPGQGLQFLFEYFSETQRNKGNFPGRFSGRQFSNSRSEMNVSTLELGDSALYLCASSLAGTSVSYEQYFGPGTRLTVT.

The chain carries TRBV2 and TRBJ2-5; possible D gene TRBD2, 6 bases. The V and J ends lost 5 bases and 5 bases respectively, with 15 bases between them. Germline V gene sequence: CDR1 SNHLY, CDR2 FYNNEI. The CDR3 runs 14 residues. CDR3 coding DNA: TGTGCCAGCAGTCTTTATAGCGGCGGGGAGACCCAGTACTTC. This sequence encodes CASSLYSGGETQYF.

The genes are TRBV6-5 and TRBJ2-7; D is possibly TRBD1 (6 bases). The CDR3 covers 12 residues. V dropped 10 bases and J dropped 5 bases, with 15 bases sitting between them. Germline assignment: CDR1 MNHEY and CDR2 SVGAGI. CDR3 in DNA: TGTGCCACCCTGAGGGGGATCCACGAGCAGTACTTC. It is translated as CATLRGIHEQYF.

This sequence joins TRBV3-1 (or the pseudogene TRBV3-2) and TRBJ2-1; a possible D gene is TRBD2 (6 bases). The V gene lost 1 base and the J gene lost 9 bases, with 22 bases spanning the gap. Germline V gene sequence: CDR1 LGHDT, CDR2 YNNKEL (reference sequence). CDR3 size: 17 residues. In DNA form, the CDR3 reads TGTGCCAGCAGCCAAGGATGGAAGGACTACGCCCAGGGTGAGCAGTTCTTC. Translation gives CASSQGWKDYAQGEQFF.

The chain has TRBV11-2 and TRBJ2-1, with 7 positions matching TRBD1. After removal of 5 bases from V and 0 bases from J, the junction contained 7 bases not matched to a gene. This CDR3 has 16 amino acids. CDR1 and CDR2 (germline): SGHAT, FQNNGV. The CDR3 bases are TGTGCCAGCAGCCGCGCTCACAGGGGCTCCTACAATGAGCAGTTCTTC. Translation: CASSRAHRGSYNEQFF.

This clone was detected a few times. The chain carries TRBV11-2 and TRBJ2-2; D might be TRBD2 (6 bases). CDR3 length: 13 amino acids. Germline lookup yields CDR1 SGHAT and CDR2 FQNNGV. The V and J ends lost 6 bases and 6 bases respectively, with 11 bases between them. The CDR3 here is CASSSAGSGELFF. The CDR3 DNA is TGTGCCAGCAGTTCTGCGGGGTCCGGGGAGCTGTTTTTT.

The V and J genes are TRBV9 and TRBJ2-7; D unclear. Per germline, CDR1 SGDLS and CDR2 YYNGEE. Deletions cut 3 bases from V and 2 bases from J, with 15 bases between. The CDR3 runs to 15 residues. CDR3 nucleotide sequence: TGTGCCAGCAGCGCGACCGGCGGATCGACCTACGAGCAGTACTTC. Its protein is CASSATGGSTYEQYF.

V is TRBV5-1 and J is TRBJ2-2; TRBD2 matches at 9 bases. The CDR3 has 16 amino acids. V lost 1 base and J lost 1; bases outside the gene matches: 2. Germline V gene sequence: CDR1 SGHRS, CDR2 YFSETQ. CDR3 in amino acids: CASSLLAGVNTGELFF. DNA of the CDR3: TGCGCCAGCAGCTTGTTAGCGGGAGTGAACACCGGGGAGCTGTTTTTT.

V is TRBV5-8 and J is TRBJ2-5; 9 bases agree with TRBD1. This CDR3 region has 15 residues. Trimming at V came to 4 bases and at J to 2 bases, leaving 6 bases not matched to a gene. Germline CDR1 is SGHTS and CDR2 is YDEGEE. The DNA of the CDR3 is TGTGCCAGCAGCCTAGGGACAGGGATACAAGAGACCCAGTACTTC. As protein: CASSLGTGIQETQYF.

V and J are TRBV28 and TRBJ2-5; D perhaps matches TRBD2 (6 bases). CDR3 size: 14 residues. The germline CDR1 and CDR2 sequences are MDHEN and SYDVKM. Trimming removed 7 bases at V and 5 bases at J, with 17 bases between. This chain's CDR3 is CASTPGGPMETQYF. In DNA, the CDR3 is TGTGCCAGCACCCCCGGGGGACCCATGGAGACCCAGTACTTC.

V gene TRBV28 combines with J gene TRBJ2-7; 11 positions agree with TRBD2. This CDR3 contains 14 residues. In germline, CDR1 is MDHEN, CDR2 SYDVKM. The trim removed 5 bases at V and 3 bases at J, leaving 3 bases unmatched. This CDR3 reads CASSTGTSGYEQYF. The CDR3 DNA reads as TGTGCCAGCAGTACCGGGACTAGCGGCTACGAGCAGTACTTC.

This clone has a single count. The chain joins TRBV10-1 to TRBJ1-4; D remains unclear. The CDR3 extends over 16 amino acids. Trimming pared 0 bases from V and 2 bases from J, leaving 10 bases between. CDR1 and CDR2 (germline): WNHNN, SYGVQD (reference sequence). This chain's CDR3 is CASSESILGTNEKLFF. CDR3 DNA: TGCGCCAGCAGTGAGTCGATCCTCGGGACTAATGAAAAACTGTTTTTT.

The CDR3 DNA is TGTGCCAGCAGCACCACGGACGGACTCTCCTACGAGCAGTACTTC. Its protein product is CASSTTDGLSYEQYF. The chain links TRBV11-2 to TRBJ2-7; perhaps TRBD2 as D (5 bases). The germline V gene has CDR1 SGHAT and CDR2 FQNNGV. The CDR3 is made up of 15 amino acids. Trimming stripped 5 bases from V and 0 bases from J, with 14 bases between.

The rearrangement joins TRBV21-1 to TRBJ2-6; the table gives TRBD2 as D, unverified against the DNA. TRBV21-1 is classified as a pseudogene. This CDR3 has 16 amino acids. The CDR3: CASSTRSLSGANVLTF. In nucleotides, the CDR3 is TGTGCCAGCAGCACCCGTAGCCTCTCTGGGGCCAACGTCCTGACTTTC.

The chain has TRBV7-8 and TRBJ1-1; tentative D call: TRBD1 (6 bases). This CDR3 is 17 amino acids long. The ends were cut back, 4 bases at V and 1 base at J, with 19 bases in the middle. Germline V gives CDR1 SGHVS, CDR2 FQNEAQ. The CDR3 spells CASSSTWGQNGNTEAFF. The CDR3 nucleotides are TGTGCCAGCAGCTCAACCTGGGGGCAAAACGGGAACACTGAAGCTTTCTTT. The full variable domain, its missing parts supplied by reference TRBV7-8 and TRBJ1-1, is GAGVSQSPRYKVAKRGQDVALRCDPISGHVSLFWYQQALGQGPEFLTYFQNEAQLDKSGLPSDRFFAERPEGSVSTLKIQRTQQEDSAVYLCASSSTWGQNGNTEAFFGQGTRLTVV.

The chain links TRBV20-1 to TRBJ2-7, with TRBD1 identical over 7 bases. The germline gives CDR1 DFQATT, CDR2 SNEGSKA (reference sequence). Unmatched junction bases numbered 8, after V lost 3 bases and J lost 3 bases. This CDR3 has 14 amino acids. CDR3 nucleotide sequence: TGCAGTGCTAGTATCCGGGACAGATTCTACGAGCAGTACTTC. Translated, it gives CSASIRDRFYEQYF.

The chain uses TRBV28 and TRBJ2-5; the match to TRBD2 covers 7 bases. In germline, CDR1 is MDHEN, CDR2 SYDVKM. V lost 5 bases to trimming and J lost 2 bases; unmatched junction nucleotides: 5. CDR3 size: 14 residues. The CDR3 loop is CASSTGGGQETQYF. The CDR3 nucleotides read TGTGCCAGCAGTACCGGCGGGGGACAAGAGACCCAGTACTTC. The full variable domain, its missing parts supplied by reference TRBV28 and TRBJ2-5, is DVKVTQSSRYLVKRTGEKVFLECVQDMDHENMFWYRQDPGLGLRLIYFSYDVKMKEKGDIPEGYSVSREKKERFSLILESASTNQTSMYLCASSTGGGQETQYFGPGTRLLVL.

The chain has TRBV2 and TRBJ2-2; maybe TRBD2 (6 bases). The CDR3 is 13 residues long. The V end lost 7 bases, the J end lost 11 bases, and 17 bases lay between the germline ends. Germline V gene sequence: CDR1 SNHLY, CDR2 FYNNEI. In nucleotides, the CDR3 is TGTGCCAGCACCCCCGGGGGACGGCGTGAGCTGTTTTTT. Protein sequence: CASTPGGRRELFF.

The V and J genes are TRBV6-5 and TRBJ2-7; a weak D match, TRBD2 (5 bases). This CDR3 is built from 13 residues. Deletions cut 5 bases from V and 4 bases from J, with 12 bases between. Germline V CDR1 and CDR2: MNHEY, SVGAGI. The DNA of the CDR3 is TGTGCCAGCAGTCAATCGGACTTTTACGAGCAGTACTTC. Its protein is CASSQSDFYEQYF.

The V gene is TRBV7-2, the J gene TRBJ1-4; perhaps TRBD1 as D (5 bases). Between the trimmed V and J ends, which lost 3 bases and 0 bases, there was a span of 8 bases. Germline V gene sequence: CDR1 SGHTA, CDR2 FQGNSA. The CDR3 loop spans 15 amino acids. CDR3 amino acids: CASSFTGATNEKLFF. The CDR3, as DNA: TGTGCCAGCAGCTTCACAGGAGCAACTAATGAAAAACTGTTTTTT.